The 27 T cell receptor beta chains presented below share a single source sample, sequenced in a study of T cells in Graves' hyperthyroidism and ophthalmopathy. What was amplified from RNA transcripts were TCR beta CDR3 regions. Carried out on the TCR CDR3, a first-round RT-PCR used the HTBI primer set. TCRdb ran MiXCR on the multiplex PCR reads and lists one entry per CDR3 protein. The repertoire holds about 360,000 distinct CDR3 sequences, with around a quarter as singletons. Sequencing used blood. These receptors came from a man aged 50-59 years with Graves' hyperthyroidism.

This clonotype was detected only a few times. The chain uses TRBV7-8 and TRBJ2-1; D remains unclear. With 5 bases removed from V and 0 bases from J, the gap between germline ends came to 11 bases. The CDR3 runs 15 residues. CDR1 is SGHVS, CDR2 FQNEAQ, per germline. This CDR3 reads CASSGSWSSYNEQFF. The CDR3 nucleotides read TGTGCCAGCAGCGGAAGCTGGAGCTCCTACAATGAGCAGTTCTTC.

About this clonotype itself: A much larger clonotype is one base distant, so this may be a read error. The CDR3 spells CASIRGGQGYSEQYF. For the CDR3, the DNA is TGTGCCAGCATCCGGGGAGGGCAGGGATACTCCGAGCAGTACTTC. The rearrangement links TRBV14 to TRBJ2-7; 7 nucleotides match TRBD2. Germline V gene sequence: CDR1 SGHDN, CDR2 FVKESK. CDR3 length: 15 amino acids. Trimming removed 7 bases from V and 6 bases from J; junction bases left unmatched: 15.

This clonotype was found many times. This sequence joins TRBV28 and TRBJ2-3, with D perhaps matching TRBD2 (5 bases). Trimming cost V 1 base and J 4 bases, with 9 bases left between them. The germline CDR1 and CDR2 sequences are MDHEN and SYDVKM. The CDR3 has 14 residues. Here the CDR3 DNA reads TGTGCCAGCAGTTTATCCGTGCGGGCAGATACGCAGTATTTT. Residues: CASSLSVRADTQYF.

This clonotype was detected a few times. The rearrangement joins TRBV28 to TRBJ1-5, with TRBD1 matching 9 bases. Germline values: CDR1 MDHEN, CDR2 SYDVKM. The V and J ends lost 7 bases and 4 bases, in that order; junction bases with no gene match: 5. There are 14 residues in the CDR3. The chain's CDR3 is CASIKTGGNQPQHF. Written as DNA, the CDR3 is TGTGCCAGCATCAAGACAGGGGGTAATCAGCCCCAGCATTTT.

This clonotype was counted a single time. This chain links TRBV20-1 with TRBJ2-7; TRBD2 matches at 15 bases. With V trimmed by 1 base and J by 4 bases, 5 bases remained unmatched. The CDR3 contains 16 residues. Germline assignment: CDR1 DFQATT and CDR2 SNEGSKA (reference sequence). Here the CDR3 reads CSARAPGLAGGYEQYF. CDR3 DNA sequence: TGCAGTGCTAGAGCTCCGGGACTAGCGGGAGGTTACGAGCAGTACTTC.

This clonotype was seen many times. The chain carries TRBV11-2 and TRBJ2-7, with 14 bases fitting TRBD2. Germline V lookup: CDR1 SGHAT, CDR2 FQNNGV. The CDR3 covers 18 residues. The ends lost 5 bases at V and 2 bases at J; junction bases unmatched: 11. The CDR3 nucleotides read TGTGCCAGCAGCCCATCGACTAGCGGGAGGGCCGGAGCCTACGAGCAGTACTTC. Amino acids: CASSPSTSGRAGAYEQYF.

In this sample, this clonotype turned up a few times. The V and J genes are TRBV5-1 and TRBJ2-5; either TRBD1 or TRBD2 may fit D (5 bases each). Deletions cut 0 bases from V and 7 bases from J, with 10 bases between. The CDR3 sequence is 13 residues long. CDR1 is SGHRS, CDR2 YFSETQ, per germline. The chain's CDR3 is CASSLAGTRTQYF. CDR3 nucleotide sequence: TGCGCCAGCAGCTTGGCAGGGACCAGGACCCAGTACTTC. The variable domain in full, with the rest retrieved from reference TRBV5-1 and TRBJ2-5, is KAGVTQTPRYLIKTRGQQVTLSCSPISGHRSVSWYQQTPGQGLQFLFEYFSETQRNKGNFPGRFSGRQFSNSRSEMNVSTLELGDSALYLCASSLAGTRTQYFGPGTRLLVL.

In its sample, this clonotype was seen many times. This chain links TRBV11-2 with TRBJ2-3, with TRBD2 matching 8 bases. With 3 bases clipped from V and 3 bases from J, the junction kept 5 bases outside the gene matches. This CDR3 has 15 residues. CDR1 is SGHAT, CDR2 FQNNGV, per germline. The CDR3 loop is CASSFGGRMTDTQYF. CDR3 coding DNA: TGTGCCAGCAGCTTCGGCGGGAGGATGACAGATACGCAGTATTTT.

This clonotype was seen more than once but under ten times. Sequence at one end of the junction differs from germline and may be a read error. The V and J genes are TRBV28 and TRBJ2-7, with 11 nucleotides matching TRBD1. Germline CDR1 and CDR2: MDHEN and SYDVKM. CDR3 size: 15 residues. For the CDR3, the DNA is TGTGCCAGCCAGCCTAGGACAGGGGGCTCCAACGAGCAGTACTTC. Protein product: CASQPRTGGSNEQYF.

This clonotype was counted ten times or more. The chain links TRBV5-1 to TRBJ2-7; a weak D match, TRBD2 (6 bases). The CDR3 contains 16 residues. Deletions cut 2 bases from V and 2 bases from J, with 17 bases between. Per germline, CDR1 SGHRS and CDR2 YFSETQ. The CDR3 bases are TGCGCCAGCAGCTTCAACCTCGGCGGGGCCCCCTACGAGCAGTACTTC. It encodes CASSFNLGGAPYEQYF. The complete variable domain, with remaining parts taken from reference TRBV5-1 and TRBJ2-7, reads KAGVTQTPRYLIKTRGQQVTLSCSPISGHRSVSWYQQTPGQGLQFLFEYFSETQRNKGNFPGRFSGRQFSNSRSEMNVSTLELGDSALYLCASSFNLGGAPYEQYFGPGTRLTVT.

The chain has TRBV28 and TRBJ1-4; D possibly corresponds to TRBD1 (6 bases). The CDR3 has 14 amino acids. Germline-derived CDR1 and CDR2 are MDHEN and SYDVKM. Trimming took off 0 bases at V and 8 bases at J, with 10 bases between the two ends. CDR3 loop: CASSLWGALEKLFF. DNA of the CDR3: TGTGCCAGCAGTTTATGGGGGGCTCTCGAAAAACTGTTTTTT.

This clonotype was counted ten times or more. The chain recombines TRBV7-3 with TRBJ2-7, with D possibly being TRBD1 (5 bases). V was cut by 0 bases and J by 2 bases, with 11 bases left in between. CDR1 and CDR2 (germline): SGHTA, FQGTGA. The CDR3 is 15 amino acids. The DNA of the CDR3 is TGTGCCAGCAGCTTAACTGGGGCAGGAACCTACGAGCAGTACTTC. This translates into CASSLTGAGTYEQYF.

This clonotype was counted ten times or more. The V gene is TRBV6-1, the J gene TRBJ1-5; 8 nucleotides agree with TRBD1. CDR1 and CDR2 from the germline V gene are MNHNS and SASEGT. The CDR3 loop spans 17 amino acids. V gave up 5 bases and J gave up 2 bases; unmatched junction bases: 11. This CDR3 reads CASSQNPGQGGNQPQHF. CDR3 nucleotides: TGTGCCAGCAGTCAAAACCCTGGACAGGGCGGCAATCAGCCCCAGCATTTT.

The chain joins TRBV12-5 to TRBJ2-1, with 7 bases matching TRBD2. CDR1 is LGHNT and CDR2 is FRNRAP in the germline V gene. Trimming cost V 3 bases and J 8 bases; bases outside gene matches: 10. There are 15 residues in the CDR3. This chain's CDR3 is CASGFKAGYIDEQFF. The CDR3 DNA reads TGTGCTAGTGGTTTCAAAGCGGGGTACATCGATGAGCAGTTCTTC.

This clonotype was seen a handful of times. The genes are TRBV29-1 and TRBJ2-3; 7 positions agree with TRBD2. CDR1 is SQVTM, CDR2 ANQGSEA, per germline. This CDR3 region has 15 residues. J lost 2 bases, V lost 7 bases, and 12 bases had no gene match. CDR3 protein: CSADSLAEDTDTQYF. The CDR3, as DNA: TGCAGCGCCGACTCCCTAGCGGAAGACACAGATACGCAGTATTTT.

The CDR3 sequence: CASSIDGRSPLHF. As DNA, the CDR3 is TGTGCCAGTAGTATAGATGGGAGGTCACCCCTCCACTTT. The genes are TRBV19 and TRBJ1-6, with D unresolved. V dropped 0 bases and J dropped 10 bases, with 7 bases sitting between them. This CDR3 contains 13 residues. The germline gives CDR1 LNHDA, CDR2 SQIVND (reference sequence). The full variable domain, its missing parts supplied by reference TRBV19 and TRBJ1-6, is DGGITQSPKYLFRKEGQNVTLSCEQNLNHDAMYWYRQDPGQGLRLIYYSQIVNDFQKGDIAEGYSVSREKKESFPLTVTSAQKNPTAFYLCASSIDGRSPLHFGNGTRLTVT.

This sequence joins TRBV7-9 and TRBJ2-2; 10 nucleotides match TRBD1. Trimming at V came to 0 bases and at J to 4 bases, leaving 5 bases not matched to a gene. CDR3 length equals 17 residues. Germline V lookup: CDR1 SEHNR, CDR2 FQNEAQ (reference sequence). The CDR3 DNA follows: TGTGCCAGCAGCTTAGCGCCGGGACAGGGGCGCACCGGGGAGCTGTTTTTT. Translation gives CASSLAPGQGRTGELFF.

A few counts support this clonotype. The chain links TRBV6-5 to TRBJ1-3; TRBD1 aligns across 9 bases. The junction had 1 base not matched to a gene; V was cut back by 2 bases and J by 2 bases. Germline V gene data show CDR1 as MNHEY and CDR2 as SVGAGI. This CDR3 comprises 15 residues. CDR3: CASSYGTGPGNTIYF. Written as DNA, the CDR3 is TGTGCCAGCAGTTACGGGACAGGGCCTGGAAACACCATATATTTT.

The gene calls are TRBV6-2 or TRBV6-3 and TRBJ1-3; TRBD1 agrees at 7 bases. The trim removed 6 bases at V and 0 bases at J, leaving 14 bases unmatched. The CDR3 totals 18 residues. Germline assignment: CDR1 MNHEY and CDR2 SVGEGT. The CDR3 DNA reads TGTGCCAGCAGGACCATTTGGGACAGCGATTCCTCTGGAAACACCATATATTTT. Translating it yields CASRTIWDSDSSGNTIYF.

CDR3 DNA: TGTGCCAGCAGTTCGTCCACTAGCCACTACGAGCAGTACTTC. Protein: CASSSSTSHYEQYF. This chain links TRBV12-3 or TRBV12-4 with TRBJ2-7, with D perhaps TRBD2 (6 bases). V dropped 4 bases and J dropped 3 bases, with 13 bases sitting between them. The CDR3 runs 14 residues.

At least ten counts were recorded for this clonotype. J is TRBJ1-1 and V is TRBV6-1; 7 bases fit TRBD1. Per the germline V gene, CDR1 is MNHNS and CDR2 is SASEGT. V lost 6 bases, J lost 3 bases, and 10 bases stayed unmatched. The CDR3 consists of 15 residues. CDR3 nucleotides: TGTGCCAGCAGAAATAAACAAGGGGGCTACACTGAAGCTTTCTTT. Translation: CASRNKQGGYTEAFF.

The chain recombines TRBV10-3 with TRBJ2-1; 10 bases align to TRBD2. J was trimmed by 10 bases and V by 4 bases; bases with no gene match: 7. CDR3 size: 14 residues. Germline lookup yields CDR1 ENHRY and CDR2 SYGVKD. The DNA for the CDR3 is TGTGCCATCAGTGGGGCTAGCGGGAGAGTGGAGCAGTTCTTC. Its translation is CAISGASGRVEQFF.

The chain couples TRBV15 to TRBJ2-1; 8 nucleotides agree with TRBD2. V lost 4 bases and J lost 4; bases outside the gene matches: 6. The CDR3 spans 15 residues. CDR1 and CDR2 (germline): LNHNV, YYDKDF (reference sequence). The CDR3 nucleotides read TGTGCCACCAGCATCAGGAGCGGGGGATACAATGAGCAGTTCTTC. Its protein product is CATSIRSGGYNEQFF.

The chain is built from TRBV10-2 and TRBJ2-7; D is perhaps TRBD1 (5 bases). V lost 6 bases, J lost 7 bases, and 10 bases lay in between. There are 11 residues in the CDR3. Germline CDR1 is WSHSY and CDR2 is SAAADI. This CDR3 reads CASREQGEQYF. CDR3 sequence (DNA): TGCGCCAGCAGGGAGCAGGGTGAGCAGTACTTC.

V usage is TRBV28 and J usage is TRBJ2-1; D is perhaps TRBD1 (7 bases). Germline V gives CDR1 MDHEN, CDR2 SYDVKM. Trimming shortened V by 8 bases and J by 4 bases, and 21 bases separated the two germline ends. CDR3 size: 16 residues. CDR3 loop: CASSTLGGQAYNEQFF. CDR3 nucleotide sequence: TGTGCCAGCTCAACATTGGGAGGACAGGCATACAATGAGCAGTTCTTC. The whole variable domain, remainder taken from reference TRBV28 and TRBJ2-1, is DVKVTQSSRYLVKRTGEKVFLECVQDMDHENMFWYRQDPGLGLRLIYFSYDVKMKEKGDIPEGYSVSREKKERFSLILESASTNQTSMYLCASSTLGGQAYNEQFFGPGTRLTVL.

This clonotype was recorded a few times. The chain recombines TRBV5-1 with TRBJ2-1; TRBD2 aligns across 12 bases. The germline CDR1 and CDR2 sequences are SGHRS and YFSETQ. The CDR3 loop spans 17 amino acids. Trimming at V came to 4 bases and at J to 3 bases, leaving 8 bases not matched to a gene. This chain's CDR3 is CASSRGLAGRLYNEQFF. The CDR3 nucleotides read TGCGCCAGCAGCCGTGGACTAGCGGGGCGCCTCTACAATGAGCAGTTCTTC.

The chain uses TRBV30 and TRBJ2-5; D perhaps matches TRBD2 (6 bases). CDR1 and CDR2 (germline): GTSNPN, SVGIG (reference sequence). V was shortened by 5 bases and J by 5 bases, with 9 bases between the two germline ends. This CDR3 is 11 amino acids long. As DNA, the CDR3 is TGTGCCTGGGGGCGGGGCGAGACCCAGTACTTC. Encoded protein: CAWGRGETQYF.